Below, 17 T cell receptor beta chains from the same sample are listed, as sequenced in a study of shared clonotypes between healthy human individuals. Sequencing used immunoSEQ multiplex PCR; TCRdb keeps in-frame clones, though not all of them. Of 2 million to 2.5 million clones in the sample, roughly 95% were seen once. The specimen was naive CD4+ T cells sorted from blood. Subset reported: CD45RA+ positively selected. Receptor source: a man between 18 and 35 years old in good health.

V gene TRBV2 combines with J gene TRBJ2-7; 11 bases map to TRBD2. V was pared by 8 bases and J by 4 bases, with 10 bases of the junction left unmatched. CDR3 length: 15 amino acids. Germline loops: CDR1 SNHLY, CDR2 FYNNEI. The CDR3 nucleotides read TGTGCCAGCCATAGACTAGCGGGGATCGAGTACGAGCAGTACTTC. As protein: CASHRLAGIEYEQYF. The full variable domain, with the rest looked up from reference TRBV2 and TRBJ2-7, is EPEVTQTPSHQVTQMGQEVILRCVPISNHLYFYWYRQILGQKVEFLVSFYNNEISEKSEIFDDQFSVERPDGSNFTLKIRSTKLEDSAMYFCASHRLAGIEYEQYFGPGTRLTVT.

For this clone: The identical CDR3 is also encoded by other nucleotide sequences in the sample. The chain combines TRBV6-5 with TRBJ1-5; no clear D. V lost 5 bases and J 4 bases, leaving 9 bases between the germline ends. Germline V lookup: CDR1 MNHEY, CDR2 SVGAGI. This CDR3 spans 13 amino acids. DNA of the CDR3: TGTGCCAGCAGTGGACGGTTGAATCAGCCCCAGCATTTT. It translates to CASSGRLNQPQHF.

This chain connects TRBV5-1 to TRBJ2-2, with 8 bases matching TRBD2. Trimming at V came to 4 bases and at J to 5 bases, leaving 13 bases not matched to a gene. Per germline, CDR1 SGHRS and CDR2 YFSETQ. The CDR3 runs to 17 residues. CDR3 DNA sequence: TGCGCCAGCAGCCCACCCCTTTTGGCGGGAGGTACCGGGGAGCTGTTTTTT. Protein product: CASSPPLLAGGTGELFF. The full variable domain, completed using reference TRBV5-1 and TRBJ2-2, is KAGVTQTPRYLIKTRGQQVTLSCSPISGHRSVSWYQQTPGQGLQFLFEYFSETQRNKGNFPGRFSGRQFSNSRSEMNVSTLELGDSALYLCASSPPLLAGGTGELFFGEGSRLTVL.

As concerns this clone: The sample has other DNA sequences that encode this CDR3 too. The V gene is TRBV29-1, the J gene TRBJ2-3; no clear D. Germline CDR1 and CDR2: SQVTM and ANQGSEA. The V end was cut by 0 bases, the J end by 4 bases, with 5 bases between. CDR3 length equals 12 residues. The chain's CDR3 is CSVEDRADTQYF. The CDR3 bases are TGCAGCGTTGAAGACAGAGCAGATACGCAGTATTTT.

The chain uses TRBV5-6 and TRBJ2-3; D unclear. Deletions cut 8 bases from V and 6 bases from J, with 13 bases between. This CDR3 contains 12 residues. CDR1 and CDR2 (germline): SGHDT, YYEEEE. The CDR3 DNA sequence: TGTGCCAGTCCTCACTCGGTCGATACGCAGTATTTT. Amino acid sequence: CASPHSVDTQYF. Full variable domain (rest looked up from reference TRBV5-6 and TRBJ2-3): DAGVTQSPTHLIKTRGQQVTLRCSPKSGHDTVSWYQQALGQGPQFIFQYYEEEERQRGNFPDRFSGHQFPNYSSELNVNALLLGDSALYLCASPHSVDTQYFGPGTRLTVL.

This chain connects TRBV6-5 to TRBJ2-2, with D perhaps TRBD1 (5 bases). The V gene lost 2 bases and the J gene lost 1 base, with 8 bases spanning the gap. CDR1 is MNHEY, CDR2 SVGAGI, per germline. The CDR3 is made up of 15 amino acids. The CDR3 loop is CASSYVGQNTGELFF. The CDR3 nucleotides are TGTGCCAGCAGTTACGTCGGACAGAACACCGGGGAGCTGTTTTTT.

The chain recombines TRBV6-5 with TRBJ1-5; D gene uncertain. This CDR3 is built from 16 residues. Trimming stripped 0 bases from V and 7 bases from J, with 16 bases between. The germline CDR1 and CDR2 sequences are MNHEY and SVGAGI. CDR3 sequence (DNA): TGTGCCAGCAGTTACTCTGGCGTCTCCACGGGGCAGCCCCAGCATTTT. Translating gives CASSYSGVSTGQPQHF.

The count of this clone is one. This chain connects TRBV5-5 to TRBJ2-7; D is possibly TRBD1 (5 bases). This CDR3 is 16 amino acids long. V was pared by 0 bases and J by 6 bases, with 19 bases between. Germline CDR1 is SGHKS and CDR2 is YYEKEE (reference sequence). The CDR3 sequence: CASSLETAMTGVEQYF. CDR3 DNA sequence: TGTGCCAGCAGCTTGGAGACAGCCATGACTGGGGTCGAGCAGTACTTC.

The gene calls are TRBV7-9 and TRBJ2-1, with unresolved D. V was clipped by 0 bases and J by 6 bases, with 6 bases between them. This CDR3 spans 13 amino acids. Germline lookup yields CDR1 SEHNR and CDR2 FQNEAQ (reference sequence). The CDR3, as DNA: TGTGCCAGCAGCTTAGCCGAGTTCAATGAGCAGTTCTTC. Translating it yields CASSLAEFNEQFF.

The chain couples TRBV28 to TRBJ1-2; no definite D call. Germline V gene lookup returns CDR1 MDHEN and CDR2 SYDVKM. Trimming took off 4 bases at V and 13 bases at J, with 10 bases between the two ends. CDR3 length equals 10 residues. CDR3 sequence: CASSWQGLTF. Here the CDR3 DNA reads TGTGCCAGCAGTTGGCAAGGTCTCACCTTC.

The V gene is TRBV15, the J gene TRBJ1-5; 9 bases are shared with TRBD1. CDR1 is LNHNV and CDR2 is YYDKDF in the germline V gene (reference sequence). The CDR3 sequence is 17 residues long. Trimming cost V 2 bases and J 0 bases; bases outside gene matches: 5. CDR3 amino acids: CATSRRGQGSSNQPQHF. CDR3 DNA sequence: TGTGCCACCAGCAGACGAGGACAGGGGAGTAGCAATCAGCCCCAGCATTTT.

The chain has TRBV5-4 and TRBJ2-1; 7 nucleotides align to TRBD2. Germline CDR1 is SGHNT and CDR2 is YYREEE (reference sequence). Trimming took 0 bases from V and 4 from J; bases not matched to a gene: 4. CDR3 length: 15 residues. CDR3 loop: CASSLVRGEYNEQFF. For the CDR3, the DNA is TGTGCCAGCAGCTTGGTACGGGGGGAATACAATGAGCAGTTCTTC.

The rearrangement links TRBV9 to TRBJ1-6; no definite D call. Germline assignment: CDR1 SGDLS and CDR2 YYNGEE. V dropped 3 bases and J dropped 14 bases, with 15 bases sitting between them. There are 13 residues in the CDR3. CDR3 nucleotide sequence: TGTGCCAGCAGCGCGGAGGGATGGTCGACCCTCCACTTT. It is translated as CASSAEGWSTLHF.

This clone came up once. V usage is TRBV18 and J usage is TRBJ2-5; D ambiguous. V was shortened by 2 bases and J by 1 base, with 8 bases between the two germline ends. CDR1 KGHSH and CDR2 LQKENI come from the germline V gene. The CDR3 is 14 amino acids. This CDR3 is CASSPYDIQETQYF. DNA of the CDR3: TGTGCCAGCTCACCATACGACATCCAAGAGACCCAGTACTTC.

The V and J genes are TRBV14 and TRBJ1-2; D not resolved. Per germline, CDR1 SGHDN and CDR2 FVKESK. The ends were cut back, 0 bases at V and 5 bases at J, with 28 bases in the middle. This CDR3 has 20 amino acids. The CDR3, as DNA: TGTGCCAGCAGCCAAGATAATTATTGGCCCGGAGGGTTTGGGAGGTATGGCTACACCTTC. Translation: CASSQDNYWPGGFGRYGYTF.

The rearrangement uses TRBV18 and TRBJ1-3, with D unresolved. Germline assignment: CDR1 KGHSH and CDR2 LQKENI. The V end was cut by 1 base, the J end by 3 bases, with 7 bases between. The length of the CDR3 is 14 residues. Here the CDR3 DNA reads TGTGCCAGCTCACCACGCGCAGTTGGAAACACCATATATTTT. It yields the protein CASSPRAVGNTIYF. The entire variable domain, with the rest obtained from reference TRBV18 and TRBJ1-3, is as follows: NAGVMQNPRHLVRRRGQEARLRCSPMKGHSHVYWYRQLPEEGLKFMVYLQKENIIDESGMPKERFSAEFPKEGPSILRIQQVVRGDSAAYFCASSPRAVGNTIYFGEGSWLTVV.

Concerning this clone itself: The junction differs from germline at one of its ends, possibly a read error. V gene TRBV4-2 combines with J gene TRBJ2-5, with D unclear. The length of the CDR3 is 15 residues. Germline CDR1 is LGHNA and CDR2 is YNFKEQ. The CDR3 reads CASRQATRQQETQYF. CDR3 coding DNA: TGTGCCAGCAGGCAAGCCACACGCCAACAGGAGACCCAGTACTTC.